This TCR beta chain was recorded in a study of cytomegalovirus exposure and HLA in healthy donors. The PCR ran on 60 Vbeta and 13 Jbeta primers. In the authors' workflow: Unique TCR beta chains totaled approximately 83 million in a later count, with around 11 million of them shared. Sequencing was performed with immunoSEQ multiplex PCR; in TCRdb, only in-frame clones are kept and a portion is missing. V and J calls and clone size are given by that table; D and trimming were obtained from the DNA. The sample has under 200,000 clones; roughly 83% are singletons. CDR1 is SGHRS and CDR2 is YFSETQ in the germline V gene. The CDR3 has 12 amino acids. V was shortened by 3 bases and J by 2 bases, with 6 bases between the two germline ends. Overall study findings and caveats: The productive fraction for most TCR beta V segments was about 87% or about 30% in an earlier analysis. The study reported that TCR beta sequences accurately predicted HLA-A and HLA-B alleles in most subjects.

In regard to this clone: The antigen is undetermined.

The chain recombines TRBV5-1 with TRBJ2-7; D possibly corresponds to TRBD1 (6 bases). Sequenced material: PBMCs. The receptor was derived from a male donor in good health and CMV-seropositive. Here the CDR3 DNA reads TGCGCCAGCAGCTCAGGGGCCTACGAGCAGTACTTC. Its translation is CASSSGAYEQYF.